These 6 T cell receptor beta chains were sequenced from one sample in a study of blood T cell repertoires in COVID-19. TCRdb's copy holds only in-frame clones and misses some; the assay was immunoSEQ multiplex PCR. Of roughly 250,000 clones listed, 80% to 90% are singletons. Sequencing used peripheral blood. These receptors all come from a man between 45 and 60 years old with acute or convalescent COVID-19.

This clone was seen once. The chain combines TRBV21-1 with TRBJ2-7; TRBD1 was called by the table and not checked on the DNA. TRBV21-1 is given as a pseudogene. The CDR3 consists of 15 residues. In DNA, the CDR3 is TGTGCCAGCAGCAGTTTAGCAGGGGGCTCCTACGAGCAGTACTTC. Translated: CASSSLAGGSYEQYF.

The chain carries TRBV24-1 and TRBJ2-7, with 7 nucleotides matching TRBD2. Losses at the gene ends were 9 bases for V and 6 bases for J; bases not matched to a gene: 7. The germline V gene encodes CDR1 KGHDR and CDR2 SFDVKD. The CDR3 contains 12 residues. The CDR3 loop reads CATAAWEGEQYF. CDR3 DNA: TGTGCCACCGCCGCATGGGAGGGCGAGCAGTACTTC.

This sequence joins TRBV3-1 (or the pseudogene TRBV3-2) and TRBJ1-1; D might be TRBD1 (6 bases). CDR3 length equals 16 residues. The V end was cut by 1 base, the J end by 5 bases, with 17 bases between. Germline V gives CDR1 LGHDT, CDR2 YNNKEL (reference sequence). The CDR3 nucleotides read TGTGCCAGCAGCCAAGCCCAGTCGGGGGGCGCGACTGAAGCTTTCTTT. This gives the protein CASSQAQSGGATEAFF.

CDR3 amino acids: CASSAPAELTEAFF. CDR3 in DNA: TGTGCCAGCAGCGCGCCTGCCGAGCTCACTGAAGCTTTCTTT. This chain joins TRBV9 and TRBJ1-1; no clear D gene. The CDR3 contains 14 residues. V was trimmed by 3 bases and J by 4 bases, leaving 13 bases between them. The germline V gene has CDR1 SGDLS and CDR2 YYNGEE.

This chain connects TRBV28 to TRBJ1-3; D is undetermined. V lost 3 bases to trimming and J lost 0 bases, with 18 bases between them. The CDR3 totals 18 residues. The germline V gene has CDR1 MDHEN and CDR2 SYDVKM. The CDR3 DNA sequence: TGTGCCAGCAGTTTTTTGGAGGACCGCCCAAGCTCTGGAAACACCATATATTTT. Translation: CASSFLEDRPSSGNTIYF.

This clone was seen a handful of times. The rearrangement joins TRBV29-1 to TRBJ1-2; no clear D gene. The length of the CDR3 is 12 residues. Germline loops: CDR1 SQVTM, CDR2 ANQGSEA. Trimming shortened V by 3 bases and J by 2 bases, and 7 bases separated the two germline ends. DNA of the CDR3: TGCAGCGTTGAGGGCACCAACTATGGCTACACCTTC. Translated: CSVEGTNYGYTF.